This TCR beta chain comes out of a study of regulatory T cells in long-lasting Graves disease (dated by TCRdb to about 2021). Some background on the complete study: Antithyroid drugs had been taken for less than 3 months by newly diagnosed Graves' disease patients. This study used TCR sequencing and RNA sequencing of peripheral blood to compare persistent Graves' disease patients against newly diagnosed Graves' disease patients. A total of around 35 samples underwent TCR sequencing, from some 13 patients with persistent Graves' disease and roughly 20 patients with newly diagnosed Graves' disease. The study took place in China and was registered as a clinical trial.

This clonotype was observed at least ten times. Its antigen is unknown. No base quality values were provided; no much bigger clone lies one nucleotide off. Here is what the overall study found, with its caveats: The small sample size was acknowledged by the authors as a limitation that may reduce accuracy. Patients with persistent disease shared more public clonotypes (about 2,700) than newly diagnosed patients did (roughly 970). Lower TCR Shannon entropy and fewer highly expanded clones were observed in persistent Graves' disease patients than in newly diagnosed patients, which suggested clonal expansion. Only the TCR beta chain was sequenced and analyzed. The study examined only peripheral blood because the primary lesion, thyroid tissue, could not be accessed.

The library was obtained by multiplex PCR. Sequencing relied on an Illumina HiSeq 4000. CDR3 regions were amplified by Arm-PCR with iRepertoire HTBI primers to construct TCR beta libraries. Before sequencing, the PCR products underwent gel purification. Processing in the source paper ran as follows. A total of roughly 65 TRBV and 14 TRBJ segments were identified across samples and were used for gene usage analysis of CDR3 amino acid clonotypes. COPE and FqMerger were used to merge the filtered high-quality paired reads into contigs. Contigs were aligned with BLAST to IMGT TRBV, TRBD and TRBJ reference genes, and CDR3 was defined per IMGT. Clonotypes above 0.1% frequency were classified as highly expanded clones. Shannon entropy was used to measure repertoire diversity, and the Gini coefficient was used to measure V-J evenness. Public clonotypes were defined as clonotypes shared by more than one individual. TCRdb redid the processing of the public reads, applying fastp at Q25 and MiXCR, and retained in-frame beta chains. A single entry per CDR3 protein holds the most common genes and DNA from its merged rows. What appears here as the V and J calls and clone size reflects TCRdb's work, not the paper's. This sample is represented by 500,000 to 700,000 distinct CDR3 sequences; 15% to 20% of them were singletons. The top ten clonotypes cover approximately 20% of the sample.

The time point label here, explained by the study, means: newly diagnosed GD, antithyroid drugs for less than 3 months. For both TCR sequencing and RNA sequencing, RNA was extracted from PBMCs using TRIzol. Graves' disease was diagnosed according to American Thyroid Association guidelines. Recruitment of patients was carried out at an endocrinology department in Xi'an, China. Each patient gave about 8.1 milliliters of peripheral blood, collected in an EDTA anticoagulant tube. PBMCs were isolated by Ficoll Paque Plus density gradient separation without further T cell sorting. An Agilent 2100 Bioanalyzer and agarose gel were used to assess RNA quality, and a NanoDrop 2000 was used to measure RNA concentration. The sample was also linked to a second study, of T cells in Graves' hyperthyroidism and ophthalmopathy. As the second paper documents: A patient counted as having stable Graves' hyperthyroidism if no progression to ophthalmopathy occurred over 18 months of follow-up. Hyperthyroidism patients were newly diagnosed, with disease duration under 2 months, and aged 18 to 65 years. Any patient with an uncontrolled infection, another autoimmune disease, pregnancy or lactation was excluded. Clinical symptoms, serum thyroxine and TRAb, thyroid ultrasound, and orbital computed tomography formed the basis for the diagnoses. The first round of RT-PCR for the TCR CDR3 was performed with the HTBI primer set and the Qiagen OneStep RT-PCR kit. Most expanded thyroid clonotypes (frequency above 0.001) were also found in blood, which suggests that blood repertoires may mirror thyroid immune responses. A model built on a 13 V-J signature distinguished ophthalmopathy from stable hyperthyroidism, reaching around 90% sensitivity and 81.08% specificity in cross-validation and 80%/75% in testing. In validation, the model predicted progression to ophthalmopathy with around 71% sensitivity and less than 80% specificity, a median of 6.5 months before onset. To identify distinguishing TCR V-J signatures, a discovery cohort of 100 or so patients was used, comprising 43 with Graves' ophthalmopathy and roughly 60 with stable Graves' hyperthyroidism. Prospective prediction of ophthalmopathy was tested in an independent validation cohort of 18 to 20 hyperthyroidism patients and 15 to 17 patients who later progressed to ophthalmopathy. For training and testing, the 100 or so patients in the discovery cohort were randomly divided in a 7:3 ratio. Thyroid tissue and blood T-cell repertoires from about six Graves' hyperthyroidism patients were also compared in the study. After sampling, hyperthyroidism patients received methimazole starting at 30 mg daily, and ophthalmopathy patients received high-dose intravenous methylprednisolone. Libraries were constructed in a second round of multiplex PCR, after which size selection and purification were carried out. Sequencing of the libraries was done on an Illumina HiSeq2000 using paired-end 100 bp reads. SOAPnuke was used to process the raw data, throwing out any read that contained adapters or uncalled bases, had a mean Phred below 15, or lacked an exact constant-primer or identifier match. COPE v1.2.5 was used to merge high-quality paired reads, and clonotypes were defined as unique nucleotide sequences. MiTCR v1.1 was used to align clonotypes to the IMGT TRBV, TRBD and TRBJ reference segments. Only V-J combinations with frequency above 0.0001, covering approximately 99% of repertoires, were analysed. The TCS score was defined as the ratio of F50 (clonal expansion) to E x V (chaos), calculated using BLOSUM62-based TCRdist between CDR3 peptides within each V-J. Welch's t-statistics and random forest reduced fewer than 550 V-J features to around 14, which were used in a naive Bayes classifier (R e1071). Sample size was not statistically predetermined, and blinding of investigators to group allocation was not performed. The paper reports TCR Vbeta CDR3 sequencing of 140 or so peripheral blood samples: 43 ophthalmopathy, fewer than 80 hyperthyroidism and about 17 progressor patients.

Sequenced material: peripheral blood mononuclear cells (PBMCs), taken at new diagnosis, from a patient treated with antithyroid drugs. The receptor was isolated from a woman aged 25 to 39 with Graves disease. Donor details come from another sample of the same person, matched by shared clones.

Here is the DNA: TGTGCCAGCAGCTTAGCCAGGGGACGACCCAATGAGCAGTTCTTC. Its product reads: CASSLARGRPNEQFF. The receptor chain draws on TRBV11-2 and TRBJ2-1, and perhaps TRBD1 as D gene, on 6 matching bases. The CDR3 covers 15 residues, taking in both the cysteine and the phenylalanine. Here the CDR3 DNA is all that survives: 45 bases in frame from base 1. The CDR1 and CDR2 encoded by the germline V gene are SGHAT and FQNNGV. Relative to germline, V is 1 base shorter and J is 6 bases shorter, with 13 bases between their ends.